Listed below are T cell receptor beta chains from one sample, sequenced in a study of blood T cell repertoires in COVID-19. Sequenced by immunoSEQ multiplex PCR; TCRdb stores in-frame clones only, minus some. The sample comprises some 80,000 clones, roughly 78% of which are singletons, and roughly a third rests with the top ten. Material: peripheral blood. The receptors derive from a man aged 55 to 70 with COVID-19, enrolled during active disease. Each CDR3 is given with its conserved first and last residue. A D gene is named only where the DNA matches it firmly. Part of the rows lack a size; the others show once, few, many or a class for expanded clones.

D gene	clone size	V gene	J gene	CDR3 protein	CDR3 DNA
NA	many	TRBV14	TRBJ1-1	CASSQAGALNTEAFF	TGTGCCAGCAGCCAAGCAGGGGCTCTGAACACTGAAGCTTTCTTT
TRBD1	NA	TRBV5-5	TRBJ1-5	CASSLGDRGSQPQHF	TGTGCCAGCAGCTTGGGGGACAGGGGGAGTCAGCCCCAGCATTTT
NA	few	TRBV7-9	TRBJ2-7	CASSSFSEQYF	TGTGCCAGCAGCTCATTTAGCGAGCAGTACTTC
TRBD1	NA	TRBV19	TRBJ1-4	CASRGRGHEKLFF	TGTGCCAGTAGAGGCAGGGGGCATGAAAAACTGTTTTTT
TRBD1	NA	TRBV5-1	TRBJ1-3	CASSTRGVSGNTIYF	TGCGCCAGCAGCACCAGGGGGGTTTCTGGAAACACCATATATTTT
NA	NA	TRBV4-3	TRBJ1-4	CASSQDVSLGGEKLFF	TGCGCCAGCAGCCAAGATGTGTCTCTCGGCGGCGAAAAACTGTTTTTT
TRBD1	NA	TRBV7-2	TRBJ1-2	CASRPGGSNYGYTF	TGTGCCAGCAGACCAGGGGGCTCTAACTATGGCTACACCTTC
TRBD1	NA	TRBV19	TRBJ1-6	CASRMGQGDNSPLHF	TGTGCCAGTAGGATGGGACAGGGGGATAATTCACCCCTCCACTTT
TRBD2	NA	TRBV3-1/TRBV3-2	TRBJ2-1	CASSPRTSGGAQWQFF	TGTGCCAGCAGCCCCCGGACTAGCGGGGGGGCTCAATGGCAGTTCTTC
NA	NA	TRBV2	TRBJ1-2	CASSERLGRGYTF	TGTGCCAGCAGTGAACGCCTGGGCCGGGGCTACACCTTC
TRBD1	NA	TRBV19	TRBJ2-7	CASSSRRDRGWEQYF	TGTGCCAGTAGTAGTCGCCGGGACAGGGGTTGGGAGCAGTACTTC
TRBD2	NA	TRBV5-1	TRBJ2-1	CASGLRTSGNYEQFF	TGCGCCAGCGGTCTTAGGACTAGCGGGAACTATGAGCAGTTCTTC
NA	NA	TRBV19	TRBJ1-5	CASNMAGANQPQHF	TGTGCCAGTAATATGGCAGGGGCGAATCAGCCCCAGCATTTT
TRBD1	many	TRBV15	TRBJ1-2	CATSPGQGARGYTF	TGTGCCACCAGTCCGGGACAGGGGGCGCGGGGCTACACCTTC
TRBD1	NA	TRBV5-4	TRBJ1-2	CASSLGGTGVYGYTF	TGTGCCAGCAGCTTAGGTGGGACAGGGGTCTATGGCTACACCTTC
NA	NA	TRBV5-4	TRBJ2-1	CASSRGGGDNNEQFF	TGTGCCAGCAGTCGTGGAGGGGGGGACAACAATGAGCAGTTCTTC
NA	NA	TRBV6-2/TRBV6-3	TRBJ1-2	CASSSRGSNYGYTF	TGTGCCAGCAGTTCCCGGGGGTCGAACTATGGCTACACCTTC
NA	few	TRBV2	TRBJ2-1	CASSGERGNEQFF	TGTGCCAGCAGTGGGGAAAGGGGCAATGAGCAGTTCTTC
TRBD1	NA	TRBV3-1/TRBV3-2	TRBJ2-5	CASSPGTAGRETQYF	TGTGCCAGCAGCCCCGGGACAGCTGGGAGAGAGACCCAGTACTTC
TRBD2	NA	TRBV11-2	TRBJ2-5	CASSRAGGSSETQYF	TGTGCCAGCAGCCGAGCGGGCGGGAGCTCAGAGACCCAGTACTTC
NA	NA	TRBV18	TRBJ1-1	CASSVNGGTEAFF	TGTGCCAGCTCTGTAAACGGAGGTACTGAAGCTTTCTTT
NA	NA	TRBV6-5	TRBJ1-3	CASSSLREPGNTIYF	TGTGCCAGCAGTTCCCTGAGGGAACCTGGAAACACCATATATTTT
NA	NA	TRBV6-6	TRBJ1-2	CASSYAGQLNGYTF	TGTGCCAGCAGTTACGCCGGACAATTAAATGGCTACACCTTC
NA	NA	TRBV5-1	TRBJ2-1	CASSLDRPSYNEQFF	TGCGCCAGCAGCTTGGACAGGCCCTCCTACAATGAGCAGTTCTTC
TRBD1	once	TRBV19	TRBJ1-1	CASSIGDRVGTEAFF	TGTGCCAGTAGTATCGGGGACAGGGTAGGCACTGAAGCTTTCTTT
TRBD2	NA	TRBV18	TRBJ2-7	CASSPVGGDGNYEQYF	TGTGCCAGCTCACCTGTTGGGGGGGACGGAAACTACGAGCAGTACTTC
NA	NA	TRBV6-5	TRBJ1-1	CASTWGPGSEAFF	TGTGCCAGTACCTGGGGGCCAGGGAGTGAAGCTTTCTTT
TRBD1	NA	TRBV3-1/TRBV3-2	TRBJ1-1	CASSQPRGRLTEAFF	TGTGCCAGCAGCCAACCCAGGGGGCGTTTGACTGAAGCTTTCTTT
NA	many	TRBV16	TRBJ2-7	CASSQSRGRYEQYF	TGTGCCAGCAGCCAATCCCGCGGTCGCTACGAGCAGTACTTC
TRBD1	once	TRBV30	TRBJ1-2	CAWRTGGVSANYGYTF	TGTGCCTGGAGGACAGGGGGGGTATCCGCTAACTATGGCTACACCTTC
NA	NA	TRBV29-1	TRBJ2-1	CSVSLGKLLDEQFF	TGCAGCGTTTCTTTGGGCAAATTATTGGATGAGCAGTTCTTC
NA	once	TRBV5-8	TRBJ2-3	CASSLAEGGDTQYF	TGTGCCAGCAGCTTGGCGGAGGGGGGGGATACGCAGTATTTT
NA	NA	TRBV29-1	TRBJ1-1	CSVAVDRGTEAFF	TGCAGCGTCGCCGTGGACAGAGGCACTGAAGCTTTCTTT
TRBD1	NA	TRBV29-1	TRBJ2-1	CSVLGQGSYNEQFF	TGCAGCGTTTTAGGACAGGGCTCCTACAATGAGCAGTTCTTC
NA	NA	TRBV30	TRBJ1-3	CAWKRGGNTIYF	TGTGCCTGGAAAAGGGGCGGTAACACCATATATTTT
NA	NA	TRBV5-6	TRBJ1-5	CASSQGWQNQPQHF	TGTGCCAGCAGCCAGGGGTGGCAAAATCAGCCCCAGCATTTT
NA	NA	TRBV6-5	TRBJ1-4	CASSYSTSVEKLFF	TGTGCCAGCAGTTACTCGACTTCGGTTGAAAAACTGTTTTTT
NA	NA	TRBV19	TRBJ2-7	CASQDSSYEQYF	TGTGCCTCGCAGGACTCTTCCTACGAGCAGTACTTC
NA	NA	TRBV15	TRBJ2-7	CATSRGEFYEQYF	TGTGCCACCAGCAGAGGTGAGTTCTACGAGCAGTACTTC
TRBD1	NA	TRBV11-2	TRBJ1-1	CASSRDRGLTEAFF	TGTGCCAGCAGCCGTGACAGGGGGCTCACTGAAGCTTTCTTT
NA	NA	TRBV2	TRBJ1-1	CASRRGMNTEAFF	TGTGCCAGCAGAAGGGGGATGAACACTGAAGCTTTCTTT
TRBD1	NA	TRBV11-2	TRBJ2-7	CASSLGQSSYEQYF	TGTGCCAGCAGCTTGGGACAGAGCTCCTACGAGCAGTACTTC